These T cell receptor beta chains were read from a single sample in a study of T cell responses to AZD1222 COVID-19 vaccine. Only in-frame clones appear in the TCRdb table, and some are missing; sequencing was by immunoSEQ multiplex PCR. The profile covers 35,000 to 45,000 clones, with around 80% appearing a single time and 3% to 4% taken by the ten largest. The specimen was peripheral blood, collected on day 0 of AZD1222 vaccination. These receptors originate from an adult in good health. Each CDR3 is given with its conserved first and last residue. D genes are given only for firm matches. Clone size appears in some rows only: once, few, many, or a class for an expanded clone.

clone_size: NA
d_call: NA
j_call: TRBJ1-2
v_call: TRBV10-3
cdr3_aa: CAITPRGLASYGYTF
cdr3_nt: TGTGCCATCACCCCCCGGGGCCTCGCATCCTATGGCTACACCTTC

clone_size: few
d_call: NA
j_call: TRBJ2-3
v_call: TRBV18
cdr3_aa: CASSPGSGLDTQYF
cdr3_nt: TGTGCCAGCTCACCTGGCTCAGGGTTGGATACGCAGTATTTT

clone_size: NA
d_call: TRBD1
j_call: TRBJ2-7
v_call: TRBV29-1
cdr3_aa: CSALGQGFDEQYF
cdr3_nt: TGCAGTGCCCTCGGACAGGGATTCGACGAGCAGTACTTC

clone_size: once
d_call: NA
j_call: TRBJ2-1
v_call: TRBV6-1
cdr3_aa: CASSEDGGRYNEQFF
cdr3_nt: TGTGCCAGCAGTGAAGATGGGGGGCGGTACAATGAGCAGTTCTTC

clone_size: NA
d_call: NA
j_call: TRBJ1-2
v_call: TRBV2
cdr3_aa: CASSEVPYGYTF
cdr3_nt: TGTGCCAGCAGTGAAGTGCCCTATGGCTACACCTTC

clone_size: NA
d_call: NA
j_call: TRBJ2-7
v_call: TRBV12-5
cdr3_aa: CASGLGPERGSYEQYF
cdr3_nt: TGTGCTAGTGGTTTGGGCCCCGAGAGGGGATCCTACGAGCAGTACTTC

clone_size: few
d_call: NA
j_call: TRBJ1-5
v_call: TRBV6-5
cdr3_aa: CASSAGPRGPQHF
cdr3_nt: TGTGCCAGCAGCGCCGGGCCCCGGGGGCCCCAGCATTTT

clone_size: NA
d_call: NA
j_call: TRBJ2-7
v_call: TRBV6-6
cdr3_aa: CASTAGRYEQYF
cdr3_nt: TGTGCCAGCACAGCAGGGCGCTACGAGCAGTACTTC

clone_size: NA
d_call: NA
j_call: TRBJ1-2
v_call: TRBV12-3/TRBV12-4
cdr3_aa: CASSLTVNYGYTF
cdr3_nt: TGTGCCAGCAGTTTGACAGTGAACTATGGCTACACCTTC

clone_size: medium-sized
d_call: NA
j_call: TRBJ2-3
v_call: TRBV30
cdr3_aa: CAWSVGTGRYF
cdr3_nt: TGTGCCTGGAGTGTCGGAACCGGGAGGTATTTT

clone_size: NA
d_call: NA
j_call: TRBJ2-5
v_call: TRBV6-6
cdr3_aa: CASSSRDLQETQYF
cdr3_nt: TGTGCCAGCAGTTCGCGGGACCTACAAGAGACCCAGTACTTC

clone_size: NA
d_call: TRBD2
j_call: TRBJ2-1
v_call: TRBV11-2
cdr3_aa: CASSQTGLAGNEQFF
cdr3_nt: TGTGCCAGCAGCCAGACGGGACTAGCGGGCAATGAGCAGTTCTTC

clone_size: NA
d_call: NA
j_call: TRBJ2-3
v_call: TRBV5-1
cdr3_aa: CASSLVGGGDTQYF
cdr3_nt: TGCGCCAGCAGCTTGGTGGGTGGAGGAGATACGCAGTATTTT

clone_size: NA
d_call: NA
j_call: TRBJ2-6
v_call: TRBV3-1/TRBV3-2
cdr3_aa: CASSHHYRAGANVLTF
cdr3_nt: TGTGCCAGCAGCCACCACTACAGGGCTGGGGCCAACGTCCTGACTTTC

clone_size: NA
d_call: TRBD1
j_call: TRBJ1-2
v_call: TRBV7-9
cdr3_aa: CASSNPGQVYGYTF
cdr3_nt: TGTGCCAGCAGTAATCCGGGACAGGTGTATGGCTACACCTTC

clone_size: NA
d_call: TRBD1
j_call: TRBJ2-1
v_call: TRBV5-1
cdr3_aa: CASSAEGQGGILAWKEQFF
cdr3_nt: TGCGCCAGCAGCGCGGAGGGACAGGGGGGGATCCTAGCTTGGAAAGAGCAGTTCTTC

clone_size: NA
d_call: NA
j_call: TRBJ1-3
v_call: TRBV7-9
cdr3_aa: CASSLGTFSGNTIYF
cdr3_nt: TGTGCCAGCAGCTTAGGCACGTTCTCTGGAAACACCATATATTTT

clone_size: once
d_call: NA
j_call: TRBJ2-1
v_call: TRBV19
cdr3_aa: CASNRDSSYNEQFF
cdr3_nt: TGTGCCAGTAATCGTGATAGCTCCTACAATGAGCAGTTCTTC

clone_size: NA
d_call: NA
j_call: TRBJ2-7
v_call: TRBV7-2
cdr3_aa: CASSLATGSSYEQYF
cdr3_nt: TGTGCCAGCAGCTTAGCCACTGGGAGCTCCTACGAGCAGTACTTC

clone_size: NA
d_call: NA
j_call: TRBJ1-5
v_call: TRBV15
cdr3_aa: CATTLGVKGPQHF
cdr3_nt: TGTGCCACCACCCTTGGGGTAAAGGGGCCCCAGCATTTT

clone_size: few
d_call: TRBD2
j_call: TRBJ2-5
v_call: TRBV12-3/TRBV12-4
cdr3_aa: CASSLVAGETQYF
cdr3_nt: TGTGCCAGCAGTTTGGTAGCGGGGGAGACCCAGTACTTC

clone_size: NA
d_call: NA
j_call: TRBJ2-7
v_call: TRBV19
cdr3_aa: CASSIRPDVGYEQYF
cdr3_nt: TGTGCCAGTAGTATTCGGCCTGACGTAGGGTACGAGCAGTACTTC

clone_size: NA
d_call: NA
j_call: TRBJ1-5
v_call: TRBV28
cdr3_aa: CASSFGWGNQPQHF
cdr3_nt: TGTGCCAGCAGTTTCGGATGGGGCAATCAGCCCCAGCATTTT

clone_size: NA
d_call: NA
j_call: TRBJ1-1
v_call: TRBV5-1
cdr3_aa: CASSLGGSLNTEAFF
cdr3_nt: TGCGCCAGCAGCTTGGGGGGCAGCTTGAACACTGAAGCTTTCTTT

clone_size: NA
d_call: NA
j_call: TRBJ1-5
v_call: TRBV3-1/TRBV3-2
cdr3_aa: CASSQQGQPQHF
cdr3_nt: TGTGCCAGCAGCCAACAGGGTCAGCCCCAGCATTTT

clone_size: NA
d_call: TRBD1
j_call: TRBJ1-6
v_call: TRBV19
cdr3_aa: CASSADRGNSPLHF
cdr3_nt: TGTGCCAGTAGTGCGGACAGGGGTAATTCACCCCTCCACTTT

clone_size: NA
d_call: NA
j_call: TRBJ1-2
v_call: TRBV12-3/TRBV12-4
cdr3_aa: CASSLGEFGGYTF
cdr3_nt: TGTGCCAGCAGTTTAGGGGAGTTTGGTGGCTACACCTTC

clone_size: NA
d_call: TRBD1
j_call: TRBJ2-5
v_call: TRBV5-6
cdr3_aa: CASSSTGWRQETQYF
cdr3_nt: TGTGCCAGCAGCTCGACAGGGTGGAGGCAAGAGACCCAGTACTTC

clone_size: NA
d_call: NA
j_call: TRBJ1-2
v_call: TRBV5-1
cdr3_aa: CASSLEGQGYGYTF
cdr3_nt: TGCGCCAGCAGCTTGGAGGGGCAGGGCTATGGCTACACCTTC

clone_size: NA
d_call: TRBD1
j_call: TRBJ1-2
v_call: TRBV7-8
cdr3_aa: CASSPWGQGGPNYGYTF
cdr3_nt: TGTGCCAGCAGCCCCTGGGGACAGGGGGGGCCTAACTATGGCTACACCTTC

clone_size: few
d_call: TRBD1
j_call: TRBJ2-2
v_call: TRBV7-2
cdr3_aa: CASSLTGTGFPGELFF
cdr3_nt: TGTGCCAGCAGCCTAACCGGGACAGGGTTTCCCGGGGAGCTGTTTTTT

clone_size: NA
d_call: NA
j_call: TRBJ2-7
v_call: TRBV21-1
cdr3_aa: CASSKGGSGTGVVEQYF
cdr3_nt: TGTGCCAGCAGCAAAGGAGGCTCCGGGACAGGGGTGGTCGAGCAGTACTTC

clone_size: few
d_call: NA
j_call: TRBJ1-6
v_call: TRBV9
cdr3_aa: CASSAMGYNSPLHF
cdr3_nt: TGTGCCAGCAGCGCGATGGGCTATAATTCACCCCTCCACTTT

clone_size: few
d_call: NA
j_call: TRBJ2-6
v_call: TRBV4-2
cdr3_aa: CASSLERGPGANVLTF
cdr3_nt: TGTGCCAGCAGCCTCGAGAGGGGTCCTGGGGCCAACGTCCTGACTTTC

clone_size: NA
d_call: NA
j_call: TRBJ1-2
v_call: TRBV14
cdr3_aa: CASSLGQYAGYGYTF
cdr3_nt: TGTGCCAGCAGCCTCGGACAGTACGCGGGCTATGGCTACACCTTC

clone_size: NA
d_call: NA
j_call: TRBJ1-4
v_call: TRBV20-1
cdr3_aa: CSASRGGGNEKLFF
cdr3_nt: TGCAGTGCTAGTAGGGGCGGGGGTAATGAAAAACTGTTTTTT

clone_size: NA
d_call: TRBD1
j_call: TRBJ2-7
v_call: TRBV7-3
cdr3_aa: CASSSDRGPLYF
cdr3_nt: TGTGCCAGCAGCTCGGACAGGGGCCCCCTGTACTTC

clone_size: NA
d_call: TRBD1
j_call: TRBJ1-2
v_call: TRBV5-4
cdr3_aa: CASSLGQGANYGYTF
cdr3_nt: TGTGCCAGCAGCTTAGGACAGGGGGCTAACTATGGCTACACCTTC

clone_size: NA
d_call: NA
j_call: TRBJ2-7
v_call: TRBV7-8
cdr3_aa: CASSLQGVGTYEQYF
cdr3_nt: TGTGCCAGCAGCCTACAGGGAGTGGGGACCTACGAGCAGTACTTC

clone_size: NA
d_call: TRBD2
j_call: TRBJ2-5
v_call: TRBV4-3
cdr3_aa: CASSQDLSGGGTQYF
cdr3_nt: TGCGCCAGCAGCCAAGATCTGTCGGGAGGAGGGACCCAGTACTTC

clone_size: NA
d_call: TRBD1
j_call: TRBJ1-4
v_call: TRBV30
cdr3_aa: CAWSGPTGGMKRLFF
cdr3_nt: TGTGCCTGGAGTGGCCCGACAGGGGGAATGAAAAGACTGTTTTTT

clone_size: few
d_call: TRBD1
j_call: TRBJ1-6
v_call: TRBV7-8
cdr3_aa: CASSLQGQGGSPLHF
cdr3_nt: TGTGCCAGCAGCTTACAGGGACAGGGGGGTTCACCCCTCCACTTT

clone_size: NA
d_call: NA
j_call: TRBJ2-3
v_call: TRBV6-6
cdr3_aa: CASTGVGTTDTQYF
cdr3_nt: TGTGCCAGCACCGGGGTCGGAACCACAGATACGCAGTATTTT

clone_size: NA
d_call: NA
j_call: TRBJ2-7
v_call: TRBV7-8
cdr3_aa: CASSLIRYLTLTPYEQYF
cdr3_nt: TGTGCCAGCAGCTTAATTAGGTACCTAACCCTAACACCTTACGAGCAGTACTTC

clone_size: NA
d_call: TRBD1
j_call: TRBJ1-5
v_call: TRBV6-2/TRBV6-3
cdr3_aa: CASSRDSSNQPQHF
cdr3_nt: TGTGCCAGCAGCCGGGACAGCAGCAATCAGCCCCAGCATTTT

clone_size: few
d_call: TRBD1
j_call: TRBJ1-5
v_call: TRBV2
cdr3_aa: CASSLDRGRQPQHF
cdr3_nt: TGTGCCAGCAGCTTGGACAGGGGACGCCAGCCCCAGCATTTT

clone_size: NA
d_call: NA
j_call: TRBJ1-3
v_call: TRBV28
cdr3_aa: CASNAGGWLSGNTIYF
cdr3_nt: TGTGCCAGCAACGCGGGGGGTTGGCTCTCTGGAAACACCATATATTTT